These 7 T cell receptor beta chains were sequenced from one sample in a study of T cell responses to AZD1222 COVID-19 vaccine. Profiled with immunoSEQ multiplex PCR; TCRdb holds only in-frame clones, not every one. Of 75,000 to 90,000 clones listed, 92% are singletons. The source was peripheral blood, collected 28 days after the second AZD1222 dose. These receptors all stem from an adult who received the AZD1222 COVID-19 vaccine.

The chain is built from TRBV28 and TRBJ2-7; D is unresolved. Germline assignment: CDR1 MDHEN and CDR2 SYDVKM. The CDR3 is 11 residues long. V was pared by 8 bases and J by 3 bases, with 8 bases between. The CDR3 bases are TGTGCCAGCCAAGTTAGCTACGAGCAGTACTTC. Translation gives CASQVSYEQYF.

This chain joins TRBV5-8 and TRBJ1-5, with TRBD1 matching 9 bases. Germline V gives CDR1 SGHTS, CDR2 YDEGEE. CDR3 length equals 15 residues. Trimming took 4 bases from V and 5 from J; bases not matched to a gene: 7. The CDR3 DNA follows: TGTGCCAGCAGCACCGGGACAGGGAAGTATCAGCCCCAGCATTTT. The encoded protein is CASSTGTGKYQPQHF.

This chain joins TRBV24-1 and TRBJ2-3; D tentatively reads TRBD1 or TRBD2 (5 bases each). The germline CDR1 and CDR2 sequences are KGHDR and SFDVKD. The CDR3 has 13 amino acids. The V and J ends lost 6 bases and 5 bases respectively, with 11 bases between them. The chain's CDR3 is CATSRGAGDTQYF. The CDR3 bases are TGTGCCACCAGTCGAGGGGCGGGAGATACGCAGTATTTT.

This chain connects TRBV3-1 (or the pseudogene TRBV3-2) to TRBJ1-5; no definite D call. Trimming removed 1 base at V and 7 bases at J, with 8 bases between. The CDR3 loop spans 13 amino acids. Germline V CDR1 and CDR2: LGHDT, YNNKEL (reference sequence). The CDR3 DNA is TGTGCCAGCAGCCAAGGAAGGGAACAGCCCCAGCATTTT. It encodes CASSQGREQPQHF.

V usage is TRBV30 and J usage is TRBJ2-7, with a tentative D call TRBD1 (5 bases). Germline V gives CDR1 GTSNPN, CDR2 SVGIG (reference sequence). This CDR3 spans 14 amino acids. V lost 0 bases, J lost 1 base, and 10 bases lay in between. CDR3 sequence: CAWSVWAGSYEQYF. DNA for the CDR3: TGTGCCTGGAGTGTATGGGCAGGGTCCTACGAGCAGTACTTC.

In DNA form, the CDR3 reads TGTGCCAGCAGTGACAGGGAAAACACTGAAGCTTTCTTT. Its translation is CASSDRENTEAFF. The rearrangement joins TRBV6-1 to TRBJ1-1, with a weak D call TRBD1 (5 bases). The CDR3 is made up of 13 amino acids. Trimming removed 3 bases at V and 2 bases at J, with 7 bases between. Germline CDR1 and CDR2: MNHNS and SASEGT.

The rearrangement links TRBV6-5 to TRBJ1-1; TRBD1 matches 7 bases. Germline values: CDR1 MNHEY, CDR2 SVGAGI. The CDR3 is 13 residues long. The V segment lost 2 bases and the J segment 11 bases; nucleotides outside the gene matches: 8. The chain's CDR3 is CASSYRAGGVAFF. The CDR3 region has the DNA TGTGCCAGCAGTTACAGGGCAGGGGGTGTTGCTTTCTTT.